This T cell receptor beta chain derives from a study of T cell repertoires in aging, cancer and after chemotherapy. The CDR3 sequence is 13 residues long. Germline V gives CDR1 MRHNA, CDR2 SNTAGT. The V gene lost 3 bases and the J gene lost 1 base, with 6 bases spanning the gap. A mixed TRB-A/B primer pool amplified rearranged TRB by multiplex touch-down PCR. MiXCR, applied by TCRdb to the multiplex PCR reads, yields one record per CDR3 protein. In the table there are over 1,500 distinct CDR3 sequences, around 50% of which are singletons. As to this clonotype: Its target is not known.

The template was genomic DNA from peripheral blood, not RNA. Study conclusions and caveats: Untreated cancer patients had significantly lower blood TCR diversity than age-matched healthy donors.

The sequence was obtained from a human donor with a solid tumor. The sample comprised blood. The chain joins TRBV6-4 to TRBJ1-1; a possible D gene is TRBD1 (6 bases). Here the CDR3 reads CASSEGANTEAFF. DNA of the CDR3: TGTGCCAGCAGTGAGGGGGCGAACACTGAAGCTTTCTTT.